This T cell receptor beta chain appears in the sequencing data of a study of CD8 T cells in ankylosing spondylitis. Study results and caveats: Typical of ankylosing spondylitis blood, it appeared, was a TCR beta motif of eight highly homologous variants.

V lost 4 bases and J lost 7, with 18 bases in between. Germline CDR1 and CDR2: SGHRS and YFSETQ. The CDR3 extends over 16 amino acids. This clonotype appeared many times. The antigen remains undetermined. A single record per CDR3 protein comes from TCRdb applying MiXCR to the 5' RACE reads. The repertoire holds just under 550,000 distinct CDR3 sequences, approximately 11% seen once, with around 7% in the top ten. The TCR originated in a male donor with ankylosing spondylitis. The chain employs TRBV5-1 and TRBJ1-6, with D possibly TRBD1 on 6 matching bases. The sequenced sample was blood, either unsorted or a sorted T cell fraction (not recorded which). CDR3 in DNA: TGCGCCAGCAGCATGGACAGACGCGCCACCAATTCACCCCTCCACTTT. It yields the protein CASSMDRRATNSPLHF.